The clone carrying this T cell receptor (beta chain) was counted at least ten times. Its antigen remains unidentified. Carried by the TCR beta cDNA libraries were unique molecular identifiers. TCRdb re-analysed the PCR reads in MiXCR, keeping a single row per CDR3 protein. The table records some 260,000 distinct CDR3 sequences, about 40% of them present only once. This sample was taken from a study of post-analysis software for immune sequencing data. Study-level background: The study covered relapsing-remitting, secondary progressive and progressive-relapsing courses of multiple sclerosis.

With V trimmed by 4 bases and J by 1 base, 1 base remained unmatched. This CDR3 spans 13 amino acids. The germline V gene encodes CDR1 SGHRS and CDR2 YFSETQ. The study, taken as a whole, reports: Five or six TRBV segments were significantly more frequent in patients than in controls. TRBV5-6, TRBV5-1 and TRBV20-1 were among these segments. Same-batch samples co-clustered strongly by F measure.

This rearrangement joins TRBV5-1 to TRBJ2-5; TRBD1 matches at 7 bases. The receptor's source is a girl aged 5 to 17 with multiple sclerosis. Material: blood. Here the CDR3 DNA reads TGCGCCAGCAGCAGGGACAGCCAAGAGACCCAGTACTTC. This codes for CASSRDSQETQYF.